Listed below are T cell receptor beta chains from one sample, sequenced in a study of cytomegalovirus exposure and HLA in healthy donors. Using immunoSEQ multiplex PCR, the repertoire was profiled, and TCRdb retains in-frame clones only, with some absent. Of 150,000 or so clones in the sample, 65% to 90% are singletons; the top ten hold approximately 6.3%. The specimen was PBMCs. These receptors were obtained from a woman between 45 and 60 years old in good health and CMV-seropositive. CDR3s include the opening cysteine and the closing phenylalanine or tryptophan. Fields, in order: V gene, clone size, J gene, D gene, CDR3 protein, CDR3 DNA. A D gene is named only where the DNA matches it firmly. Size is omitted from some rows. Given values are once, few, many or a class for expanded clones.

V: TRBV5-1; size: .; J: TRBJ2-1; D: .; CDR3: CASSLWQGLNNEQFF; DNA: TGCGCCAGCAGCTTGTGGCAGGGGTTGAATAATGAGCAGTTCTTC
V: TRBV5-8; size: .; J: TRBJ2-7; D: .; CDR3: CASSLGEAREQYF; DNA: TGTGCCAGCAGCTTGGGCGAGGCGAGGGAGCAGTACTTC
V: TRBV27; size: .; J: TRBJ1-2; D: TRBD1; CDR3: CASSLEGGQGVSGYTF; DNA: TGTGCCAGCAGTTTAGAGGGCGGACAGGGGGTGAGTGGCTACACCTTC
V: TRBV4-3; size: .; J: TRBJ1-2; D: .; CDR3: CASSQEGTSGYTF; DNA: TGCGCCAGCAGCCAAGAGGGGACATCTGGCTACACCTTC
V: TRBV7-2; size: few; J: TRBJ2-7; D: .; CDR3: CASSSSWSPYEQYF; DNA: TGTGCCAGCAGCTCTAGTTGGAGTCCCTACGAGCAGTACTTC
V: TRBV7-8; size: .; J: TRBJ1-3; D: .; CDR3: CASSLQARSGNTIYF; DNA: TGTGCCAGCAGCTTACAGGCGCGCTCTGGAAACACCATATATTTT
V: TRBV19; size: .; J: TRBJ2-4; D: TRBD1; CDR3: CASSIDLTGSGNIQYF; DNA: TGTGCCAGTAGTATAGATCTGACAGGGTCTGGGAACATTCAGTACTTC
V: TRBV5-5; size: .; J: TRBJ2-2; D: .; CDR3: CASSLGPGHNTGELFF; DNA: TGTGCCAGCAGCTTGGGCCCGGGACATAACACCGGGGAGCTGTTTTTT
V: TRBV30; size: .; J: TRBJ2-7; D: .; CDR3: CAWTPGVARSYEQYF; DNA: TGTGCCTGGACCCCCGGGGTAGCGCGCTCCTACGAGCAGTACTTC
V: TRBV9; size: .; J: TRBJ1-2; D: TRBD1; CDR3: CASSVEGTATFGYTF; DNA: TGTGCCAGCAGCGTAGAGGGGACAGCGACCTTTGGCTACACCTTC
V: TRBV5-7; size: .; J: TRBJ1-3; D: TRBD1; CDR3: CASSEDRDGGNTIYF; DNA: TGTGCCAGCAGCGAAGACAGGGACGGTGGAAACACCATATATTTT
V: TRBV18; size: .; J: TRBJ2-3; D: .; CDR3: CASSPQGRTDTQYF; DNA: TGTGCCAGCTCACCCCAGGGTCGCACAGATACGCAGTATTTT
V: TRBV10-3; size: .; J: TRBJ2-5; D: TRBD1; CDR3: CATGQGGKETQYF; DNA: TGTGCCACCGGACAGGGGGGAAAAGAGACCCAGTACTTC
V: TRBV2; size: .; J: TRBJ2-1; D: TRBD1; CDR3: CASLGTGHNEQFF; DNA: TGTGCCAGCCTTGGGACAGGCCACAATGAGCAGTTCTTC
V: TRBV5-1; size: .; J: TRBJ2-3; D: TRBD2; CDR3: CASSLAQRGVSTDTQYF; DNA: TGCGCCAGCAGCTTGGCCCAGCGGGGGGTGAGCACAGATACGCAGTATTTT
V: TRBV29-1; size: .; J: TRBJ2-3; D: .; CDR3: CSVTTTSTDTQYF; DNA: TGCAGCGTCACTACCACTAGCACAGATACGCAGTATTTT
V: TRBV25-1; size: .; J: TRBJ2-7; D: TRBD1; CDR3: CASSKVGTGGEQYF; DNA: TGTGCCAGCAGTAAAGTAGGGACAGGGGGCGAGCAGTACTTC
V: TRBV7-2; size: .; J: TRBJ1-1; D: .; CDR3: CASSRQPNTEAFF; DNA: TGTGCCAGCAGCCGACAGCCGAACACTGAAGCTTTCTTT
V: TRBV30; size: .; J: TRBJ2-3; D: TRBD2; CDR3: CAFIAGGLTDTQYF; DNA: TGTGCCTTCATAGCGGGGGGCCTCACAGATACGCAGTATTTT
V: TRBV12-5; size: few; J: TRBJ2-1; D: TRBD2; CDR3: CASEPRGGAVLYNEQFF; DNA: TGTGCTAGTGAACCGCGGGGGGGGGCTGTGTTGTACAATGAGCAGTTCTTC
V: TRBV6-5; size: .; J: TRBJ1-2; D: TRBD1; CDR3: CASRGTGPYGYTF; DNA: TGTGCCAGCAGAGGGACAGGGCCCTATGGCTACACCTTC
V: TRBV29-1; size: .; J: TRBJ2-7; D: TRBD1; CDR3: CSVEVQGRGYEQYF; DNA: TGCAGCGTTGAAGTACAGGGCAGGGGGTACGAGCAGTACTTC
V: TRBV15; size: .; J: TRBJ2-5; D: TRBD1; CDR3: CATSSRGRGKTQYF; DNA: TGTGCCACCAGCAGTAGGGGGCGAGGGAAGACCCAGTACTTC
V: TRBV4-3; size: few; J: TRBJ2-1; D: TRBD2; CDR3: CASSPRLAGRDEQFF; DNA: TGCGCCAGCAGCCCCCGACTAGCGGGTAGGGATGAGCAGTTCTTC
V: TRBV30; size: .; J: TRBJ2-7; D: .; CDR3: CASSEGTYEQYF; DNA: TGTGCCTCCTCGGAGGGGACCTACGAGCAGTACTTC
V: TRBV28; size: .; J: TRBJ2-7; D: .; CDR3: CASRIHPYEQYF; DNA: TGTGCCAGCAGAATTCATCCGTACGAGCAGTACTTC
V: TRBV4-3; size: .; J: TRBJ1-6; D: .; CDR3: CASSQGGGDHSPLHF; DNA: TGCGCCAGCAGCCAAGGGGGAGGGGATCATTCACCCCTCCACTTT
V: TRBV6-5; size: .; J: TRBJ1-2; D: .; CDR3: CASRTSITGNGGYTF; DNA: TGTGCCAGCAGAACCAGTATTACAGGGAACGGTGGCTACACCTTC
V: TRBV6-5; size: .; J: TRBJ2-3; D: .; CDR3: CASSSLTTDTQYF; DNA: TGTGCCAGCAGTAGCCTCACCACAGATACGCAGTATTTT
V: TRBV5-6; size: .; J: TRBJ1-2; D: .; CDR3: CASSPGPYGYTF; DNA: TGTGCCAGCAGCCCGGGTCCGTATGGCTACACCTTC
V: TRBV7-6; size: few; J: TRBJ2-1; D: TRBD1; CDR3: CASSDGTGVPNSSYNEQFF; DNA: TGTGCCAGCAGCGATGGGACAGGGGTACCTAATAGCTCCTACAATGAGCAGTTCTTC
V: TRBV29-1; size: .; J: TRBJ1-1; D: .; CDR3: CSVESGIRNTEAFF; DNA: TGCAGCGTTGAATCGGGGATAAGGAACACTGAAGCTTTCTTT
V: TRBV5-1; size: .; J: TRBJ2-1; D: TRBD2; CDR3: CASSSGTKNNEQFF; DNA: TGCGCCAGCAGCTCCGGGACTAAAAACAATGAGCAGTTCTTC
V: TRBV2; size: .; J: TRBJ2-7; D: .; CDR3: CAGGGATYEQYF; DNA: TGTGCCGGAGGGGGCGCTACCTACGAGCAGTACTTC
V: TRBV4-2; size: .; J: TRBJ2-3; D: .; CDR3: CASSSRGAVDTQYF; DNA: TGTGCCAGCAGCTCCCGGGGGGCTGTAGATACGCAGTATTTT
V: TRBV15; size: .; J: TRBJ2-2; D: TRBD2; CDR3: CATSRGTWLAGSGELFF; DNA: TGTGCCACCAGCAGAGGGACGTGGCTAGCGGGGAGCGGGGAGCTGTTTTTT